This T cell receptor beta chain was found in a study of blood T cell repertoires in COVID-19. Study as a whole: Sources were T cells, B-cell-depleted T cells, or PBMCs; the material itself was cDNA or gDNA.

Original processing notes: Reference gene primer amplification in the assay estimated nucleated cell counts. Using immunoSEQ multiplex PCR, the repertoire was profiled, and TCRdb retains in-frame clones only, with some absent. V, J and clone size are taken as reported in that table, and D and trimming were inferred from the DNA itself. Among around 230,000 clones listed, about four fifths were seen once. This CDR3 region has 14 residues. V shed 2 bases and J 10 bases; nucleotides not matched to a gene: 6. From germline, CDR1 is MNHNY and CDR2 SVGAGI (reference sequence). Sequencing input: peripheral blood. The chain is built from TRBV6-6 and TRBJ1-1; TRBD1 matches at 11 bases. The receptor's source is a woman aged 40-49 years with active or convalescent COVID-19. Here the CDR3 reads CASSYPGQGARAFF. The CDR3 region has the DNA TGTGCCAGCAGTTACCCTGGACAGGGGGCGAGAGCTTTCTTT.